This TCR beta chain appears in the sequencing data of a study of blood T cell repertoires in COVID-19 (dated by TCRdb to about 2020). General notes on the study: The collaborator samples originated in the United States, Italy and Spain and spanned the acute and convalescent phases of COVID-19. The material from the prospective study consisted of cDNA or gDNA derived from T cells, B-cell-depleted T cells, or PBMCs. HLA class I and class II types, where available, came from metadata supplied by the sample provider rather than from assay-based typing. The samples were drawn from two sources: the first 160 participants of the ongoing ImmuneRACE study, and approximately 1,300 subjects contributed by 6 global collaborators. Nearly every sample came with metadata listing a de-identified subject ID, COVID-19 status, age in years and sex. Deeply sampled blood TCRbeta repertoires from subjects exposed to, actively infected with, or recovered from COVID-19 were included in the dataset. The repertoires were released in a freely available public database meant as a resource for research on the immune response to SARS-CoV-2.

CDR1 and CDR2 are drawn from the germline V gene: SQVTM, ANQGSEA. From the cysteine up to the phenylalanine, the CDR3 has a length of 14 residues. CDR3 DNA is the only sequence kept; it has 42 bases, read in frame from the first base. Trimming takes 7 bases off V and 1 base off J; junction bases not matched to a gene: 4. In the prospective study, participants were roughly 18 to 89 years old, resided in fewer than 25 geographic areas of the United States, and were enrolled through a virtual design. Cohort assignment in the prospective study relied on participant-reported clinical history from a screening survey and a study questionnaire. In the prospective study, whole blood, serum and a nasopharyngeal or oropharyngeal swab were collected from each participant by mobile phlebotomists. Additional blood draws and questionnaires over an approximately two-month period could optionally be provided by prospective study participants. Before DNA extraction, prospective study blood samples were shipped either frozen or at room temperature.

Study-wide findings and limitations: Clinical and demographic metadata were provided uncurated, with the amount varying by source and participant.

The immunoSEQ Assay, a bias-controlled multiplex PCR, was used to amplify TCRbeta CDR3 regions from genomic DNA. Processing in the source paper ran as follows. Nucleated cell counts per sample were estimated from amplification of reference gene primers within the assay. To quantify the absolute abundance of each unique TCRbeta CDR3 rearrangement, sequence reads were collapsed and filtered. For each sample, productive Simpson clonality was calculated by taking the square root of Simpson's diversity index across productive rearrangements. The table was pulled from immuneACCESS by TCRdb, which kept in-frame rearrangements only. Such tables lose some clones; where checked, under half of the loss comes from unresolved V genes, and the rest has no known cause. Clone size and V and J calls were adopted from that table, with D and trimming inferred from the DNA. Present in this sample are some 300,000 clones, nearly 90% of which were seen just once. The top ten clonotypes cover approximately 4% of the sample.

For this clone: Its antigen target is currently unknown. No much larger clone is present one base from it, and per-base qualities are unavailable.

The sequence was obtained from a young woman with acute COVID-19. Rearrangement joined TRBV29-1 to TRBJ2-3, with 11 bases aligning to TRBD2. Sequenced: PBMCs or T cells enriched from blood (not recorded which). The CDR3: CSAELAGGTDTQYF. The DNA reads TGCAGCGCAGAACTAGCGGGAGGCACAGATACGCAGTATTTT.